One sample yielded the 30 T cell receptor beta chains listed below, sequenced in a study of beta chain features in type 1 diabetes. The antigens these receptors bind are not known. General observations from the study: The study found moderately but significantly shorter TCRB CDR3s in all four CD4+ subsets of Type 1 diabetes patients.

Investigators reverse transcribed all isolated RNA, so they sequenced expressed TCRB transcripts. Some clones are missing from TCRdb's copy, which holds only in-frame ones; the method was immunoSEQ multiplex PCR. The sample lists more than 25,000 clones, 56% occurring once. The material sequenced was Tregs from blood. Receptor source: a woman aged 18-29 years with type 1 diabetes.

The J gene is TRBJ1-5, the V gene TRBV18; tentatively, D is TRBD1 (6 bases). The CDR3 totals 15 residues. From germline, CDR1 is KGHSH and CDR2 LQKENI. V dropped 6 bases and J dropped 0 bases, with 12 bases sitting between them. CDR3 amino acids: CASSPGTHSNQPQHF. CDR3 DNA: TGTGCCAGCTCCCCCGGGACACATAGCAATCAGCCCCAGCATTTT.

The J gene is TRBJ2-7, the V gene TRBV6-6, with 7 positions matching TRBD2. The CDR3 is made up of 14 amino acids. Germline CDR1 and CDR2: MNHNY and SVGAGI (reference sequence). The V gene end was trimmed by 2 bases and the J gene end by 1 base; junction bases not matched to a gene: 2. The CDR3 is CASSYRDYSYEQYF. As DNA, the CDR3 is TGTGCCAGCAGTTACAGGGACTATTCCTACGAGCAGTACTTC.

This clone occurred a few times. V and J are TRBV6-5 and TRBJ2-1; 10 nucleotides line up with TRBD2. The CDR3 runs to 13 residues. Trimming removed 6 bases from V and 6 bases from J; junction bases left unmatched: 2. Germline assignment: CDR1 MNHEY and CDR2 SVGAGI. The CDR3 nucleotides are TGTGCCAGCAGGTGGACTAGCGGCAATGAGCAGTTCTTC. Translation: CASRWTSGNEQFF.

The chain's CDR3 is CASRGNGGTDTQYF. The DNA for the CDR3 is TGTGCCAGCAGGGGGAACGGGGGGACAGATACGCAGTATTTT. The chain uses TRBV28 and TRBJ2-3, with TRBD2 matching over 7 bases. The V gene's germline CDR1 is MDHEN and CDR2 SYDVKM. The CDR3 extends over 14 amino acids. Unmatched junction bases numbered 6, after V lost 6 bases and J lost 3 bases.

The chain has TRBV29-1 and TRBJ2-1; 8 bases map to TRBD2. The CDR3 is 14 amino acids. The ends lost 7 bases at V and 5 bases at J; junction bases unmatched: 10. Germline assignment: CDR1 SQVTM and CDR2 ANQGSEA. CDR3 residues: CSARGGPGDNEQFF. DNA of the CDR3: TGCAGCGCCCGGGGGGGGCCTGGGGACAATGAGCAGTTCTTC.

The chain recombines TRBV4-2 with TRBJ2-1, with D tentatively TRBD2 (6 bases). V gave up 1 base and J gave up 9 bases, with 7 bases separating them. Germline assignment: CDR1 LGHNA and CDR2 YNFKEQ. The CDR3 contains 12 residues. CDR3 amino acids: CASSQVGGEQFF. As DNA, the CDR3 is TGTGCCAGCAGCCAAGTGGGGGGTGAGCAGTTCTTC.

The CDR3 nucleotides are TGTGCCAGCAGCTTAGATCCCGACTATGGCTACACCTTC. Its protein product is CASSLDPDYGYTF. V usage is TRBV11-2 and J usage is TRBJ1-2, with D unclear. The CDR3 has 13 residues. Trimming removed 0 bases from V and 3 bases from J, with 5 bases in between. The germline V gene encodes CDR1 SGHAT and CDR2 FQNNGV.

This clone is medium-sized (0.01 to 0.1%) in the sample. The same CDR3 is also encoded by other DNA sequences in this sample. The chain uses TRBV7-9 and TRBJ1-2; 7 nucleotides line up with TRBD1. Unmatched junction bases numbered 3, after V lost 4 bases and J lost 4 bases. Germline V gene lookup returns CDR1 SEHNR and CDR2 FQNEAQ (reference sequence). The CDR3 is 13 amino acids. In DNA form, the CDR3 reads TGTGCCAGCAGCTCCGGACAGGCCTATGGCTACACCTTC. Translation: CASSSGQAYGYTF.

This clone was seen more than once but under ten times. The chain joins TRBV7-3 to TRBJ2-5; 11 bases align to TRBD1. CDR1 and CDR2 (germline): SGHTA, FQGTGA. The CDR3 consists of 13 residues. The trim removed 4 bases at V and 7 bases at J, leaving 2 bases unmatched. The DNA of the CDR3 is TGTGCCAGCAGCTCGGGGACAGGGGGGACCCAGTACTTC. This sequence encodes CASSSGTGGTQYF.

This clone was seen only a few times. The chain links TRBV11-1 to TRBJ2-7; D not certain. CDR3 length: 14 amino acids. The V and J ends lost 1 base and 2 bases respectively, with 9 bases between them. The germline gives CDR1 SGHAT, CDR2 FQDESV (reference sequence). DNA for the CDR3: TGTGCCAGCAGCTTAGGAGGTCGTCCCTACGAGCAGTACTTC. It translates to CASSLGGRPYEQYF.

This sequence joins TRBV5-1 and TRBJ2-1; TRBD2 is a possible D gene (6 bases). CDR1 is SGHRS and CDR2 is YFSETQ in the germline V gene. The CDR3 covers 16 residues. V was shortened by 4 bases and J by 0 bases, with 14 bases between the two germline ends. As DNA, the CDR3 is TGCGCCAGCAGCCCCTTTGGGGGGATCTCCTACAATGAGCAGTTCTTC. Translated, it gives CASSPFGGISYNEQFF. Filled out from reference TRBV5-1 and TRBJ2-1, the complete variable domain reads KAGVTQTPRYLIKTRGQQVTLSCSPISGHRSVSWYQQTPGQGLQFLFEYFSETQRNKGNFPGRFSGRQFSNSRSEMNVSTLELGDSALYLCASSPFGGISYNEQFFGPGTRLTVL.

This clone was counted a few times. The gene calls are TRBV30 and TRBJ1-1; D not resolved. The CDR3 runs to 15 residues. Germline CDR1 is GTSNPN and CDR2 is SVGIG (reference sequence). Trimming pared 6 bases from V and 2 bases from J, leaving 19 bases between. Here the CDR3 DNA reads TGTGCCTGCCTGGGTACAGCCGCTGGAAACACTGAAGCTTTCTTT. Translated: CACLGTAAGNTEAFF.

The chain links TRBV7-2 to TRBJ2-1; 10 nucleotides line up with TRBD2. Trimming took 4 bases from V and 8 from J; bases not matched to a gene: 14. Germline CDR1 reads SGHTA; CDR2 reads FQGNSA. CDR3 size: 17 residues. CDR3 in amino acids: CASSSLVIAGGRDEQFF. The DNA for the CDR3 is TGTGCCAGCAGCTCGCTTGTAATAGCGGGAGGAAGAGATGAGCAGTTCTTC.

This clone was recorded only once. The rearrangement joins TRBV19 to TRBJ2-3; D unclear. Germline V gives CDR1 LNHDA, CDR2 SQIVND (reference sequence). V was shortened by 3 bases and J by 6 bases, with 7 bases between the two germline ends. The CDR3 is 12 residues long. CDR3 in amino acids: CASSMRRDTQYF. For the CDR3, the DNA is TGTGCCAGTAGTATGAGGCGGGATACGCAGTATTTT.

This rearrangement joins TRBV7-2 to TRBJ1-1, with D maybe TRBD1 (6 bases). Germline lookup yields CDR1 SGHTA and CDR2 FQGNSA. V was pared by 1 base and J by 0 bases, with 9 bases between. The CDR3 has 15 residues. This chain's CDR3 is CASSLVTGLNTEAFF. The CDR3 DNA sequence: TGTGCCAGCAGCTTAGTGACAGGCTTGAACACTGAAGCTTTCTTT.

The chain joins TRBV10-2 to TRBJ2-3; D may be TRBD2 (5 bases). V shed 2 bases and J shed 3 bases, with 15 bases lying between them. This CDR3 contains 16 residues. CDR1 and CDR2 from the germline V gene are WSHSY and SAAADI. The CDR3 bases are TGCGCCAGCAGTGAGACCGGACTCGGGAATACAGATACGCAGTATTTT. Its protein product is CASSETGLGNTDTQYF.

This clone was counted between two and nine times. The chain couples TRBV29-1 to TRBJ2-3; 8 nucleotides line up with TRBD1. Germline CDR1 and CDR2: SQVTM and ANQGSEA. This CDR3 is built from 13 residues. The ends lost 4 bases at V and 2 bases at J; junction bases unmatched: 2. CDR3 sequence (DNA): TGCAGCGTTGGACAGGGGACCACAGATACGCAGTATTTT. Encoded protein: CSVGQGTTDTQYF.

CDR3 sequence reads: CASTHEGQGNQPQHF. The CDR3 region has the DNA TGTGCCAGTACTCATGAGGGACAGGGAAATCAGCCCCAGCATTTT. The J gene is TRBJ1-5, the V gene TRBV19; TRBD1 matches at 9 bases. The CDR3 length is 15 residues. The ends lost 7 bases at V and 4 bases at J; junction bases unmatched: 8. Per the germline V gene, CDR1 is LNHDA and CDR2 is SQIVND (reference sequence).

The genes are TRBV11-3 and TRBJ2-7; 11 bases line up with TRBD2. Germline CDR1 is SGHNT and CDR2 is YENEEA. The CDR3 is made up of 17 amino acids. V lost 4 bases and J lost 4; bases outside the gene matches: 12. CDR3 sequence (DNA): TGTGCCAGCAGCTACTCGTCATATAGACTAGCGGGGTACGAGCAGTACGTC. This encodes CASSYSSYRLAGYEQYV.

The chain has TRBV5-1 and TRBJ2-7; 9 nucleotides align to TRBD2. The CDR3 covers 15 residues. V gave up 0 bases and J gave up 0 bases; unmatched junction bases: 1. Germline lookup yields CDR1 SGHRS and CDR2 YFSETQ. CDR3 residues: CASSLGLAASYEQYV. CDR3 bases: TGCGCCAGCAGCTTGGGACTAGCGGCCTCCTACGAGCAGTACGTC.

Details on this clone: Sequence at one end of the junction differs from germline and may be a read error. V and J are TRBV7-9 and TRBJ1-1, with no clear D. This CDR3 has 14 residues. Germline V gives CDR1 SEHNR, CDR2 FQNEAQ (reference sequence). CDR3 loop: CASSQEGDNTEAFF. The CDR3 DNA sequence: TGCGCCAGCAGCCAAGAGGGCGACAACACTGAAGCTTTCTTT.

The table lists this clone with a few counts. The chain is built from TRBV6-1 and TRBJ2-2, with 10 nucleotides matching TRBD2. The CDR3 extends over 16 amino acids. Per the germline V gene, CDR1 is MNHNS and CDR2 is SASEGT. Losses at the gene ends were 4 bases for V and 6 bases for J; bases not matched to a gene: 8. DNA for the CDR3: TGTGCCAGCAGTGTAAAAGCGGGAGGGGGGGCCGGGGAGCTGTTTTTT. It is translated as CASSVKAGGGAGELFF.

The rearrangement links TRBV7-9 to TRBJ2-7, with a weak D call TRBD1 (5 bases). The CDR3 is 12 amino acids. V was pared by 4 bases and J by 4 bases, with 8 bases between. Germline V gene sequence: CDR1 SEHNR, CDR2 FQNEAQ (reference sequence). CDR3 amino acids: CASSSQGYEQYF. In DNA, the CDR3 is TGTGCCAGCAGCTCGCAGGGTTACGAGCAGTACTTC.

This chain joins TRBV11-2 and TRBJ1-4; D is uncertain. Germline CDR1 and CDR2: SGHAT and FQNNGV. This CDR3 is 14 amino acids long. Trimming pared 7 bases from V and 2 bases from J, leaving 11 bases between. The CDR3 spells CASTPFLTNEKLFF. The CDR3 DNA sequence: TGTGCCAGCACCCCCTTTCTGACTAATGAAAAACTGTTTTTT.

There are a few counts of this clone. The V call is TRBV7-2, the J call TRBJ2-4, with 10 positions matching TRBD2. The CDR3 sequence is 16 residues long. With V trimmed by 5 bases and J by 1 base, 5 bases remained unmatched. Germline lookup yields CDR1 SGHTA and CDR2 FQGNSA. The CDR3 loop is CASSITSGMAKNIQYF. For the CDR3, the DNA is TGTGCCAGCAGCATTACTAGCGGGATGGCCAAAAACATTCAGTACTTC.

This clone was seen a handful of times. The chain combines TRBV7-2 with TRBJ2-7; 7 nucleotides line up with TRBD2. Unmatched junction bases numbered 13, after V lost 6 bases and J lost 2 bases. The CDR3 has 16 residues. Germline loops: CDR1 SGHTA, CDR2 FQGNSA. In DNA form, the CDR3 reads TGTGCCAGCAGTCGCATCGGTGGCGGGAGTACCTACGAGCAGTACTTC. Residues: CASSRIGGGSTYEQYF.

This clone was seen only a few times. V is TRBV28 and J is TRBJ2-1, with D perhaps matching TRBD1 (6 bases). Germline V CDR1 and CDR2: MDHEN, SYDVKM. The ends were cut back, 6 bases at V and 4 bases at J, with 16 bases in the middle. CDR3 length: 15 residues. The CDR3, as DNA: TGTGCCAGCAGCCCCACCGAGACAGGATACAATGAGCAGTTCTTC. It specifies CASSPTETGYNEQFF.

This clone occurred a few times. This sequence joins TRBV11-2 and TRBJ1-1; perhaps TRBD1 as D (6 bases). The V and J ends lost 5 bases and 0 bases respectively, with 16 bases between them. CDR3 size: 16 residues. CDR1 is SGHAT, CDR2 FQNNGV, per germline. The CDR3 sequence is CASSTRTVSMNTEAFF. The DNA for the CDR3 is TGTGCCAGCAGCACCCGGACAGTGAGCATGAACACTGAAGCTTTCTTT.

This clone was seen a handful of times. The rearrangement uses TRBV28 and TRBJ1-2; D is perhaps TRBD1 (5 bases). The germline V gene encodes CDR1 MDHEN and CDR2 SYDVKM. The CDR3 extends over 14 amino acids. V lost 6 bases and J lost 4, with 15 bases in between. The CDR3 sequence is CASSHADIVYGYTF. CDR3 sequence (DNA): TGTGCCAGCAGCCATGCGGACATCGTCTATGGCTACACCTTC.

This clone was seen only once. The rearrangement joins TRBV9 to TRBJ2-5; TRBD1 might be the D (7 bases). Germline-derived CDR1 and CDR2 are SGDLS and YYNGEE. The CDR3 totals 13 residues. V was cut by 4 bases and J by 5 bases, with 12 bases left in between. The DNA for the CDR3 is TGTGCCAGCAGCCGACTAGGGGGCGAGACCCAGTACTTC. Amino acids: CASSRLGGETQYF.